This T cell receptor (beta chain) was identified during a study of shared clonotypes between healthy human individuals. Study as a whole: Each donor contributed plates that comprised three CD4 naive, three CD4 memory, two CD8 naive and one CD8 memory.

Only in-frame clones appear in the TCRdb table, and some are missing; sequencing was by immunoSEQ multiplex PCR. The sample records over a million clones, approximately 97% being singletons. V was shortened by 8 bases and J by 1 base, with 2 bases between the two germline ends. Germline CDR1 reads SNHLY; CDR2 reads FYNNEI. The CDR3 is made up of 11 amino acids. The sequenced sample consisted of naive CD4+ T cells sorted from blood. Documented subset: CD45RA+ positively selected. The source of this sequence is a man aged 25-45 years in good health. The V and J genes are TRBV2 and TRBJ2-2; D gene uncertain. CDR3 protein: CASLNTGELFF. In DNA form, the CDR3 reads TGTGCCAGCTTGAACACCGGGGAGCTGTTTTTT.